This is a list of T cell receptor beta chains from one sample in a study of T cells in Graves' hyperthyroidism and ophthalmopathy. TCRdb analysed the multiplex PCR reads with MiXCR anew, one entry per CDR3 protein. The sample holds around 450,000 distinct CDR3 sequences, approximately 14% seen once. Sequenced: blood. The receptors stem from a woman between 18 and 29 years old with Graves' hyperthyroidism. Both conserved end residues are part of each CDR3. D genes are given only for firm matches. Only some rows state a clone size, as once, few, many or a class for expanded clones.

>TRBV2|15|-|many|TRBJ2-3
CASRQDNGGTDTQYF
TGTGCCAGCCGCCAAGACAACGGAGGGACAGATACGCAGTATTTT
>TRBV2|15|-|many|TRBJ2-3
CASSQETTSTDTQYF
TGTGCCAGCAGCCAGGAGACAACTAGCACAGATACGCAGTATTTT
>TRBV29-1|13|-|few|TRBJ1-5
CYVGAGVFWPQHF
-
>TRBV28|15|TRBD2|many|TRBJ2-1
CASSSGTISYNEQFF
TGTGCCAGCAGTTCCGGGACTATTTCCTACAATGAGCAGTTCTTC
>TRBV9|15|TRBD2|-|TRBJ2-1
CASSVDLAGGVEQFF
TGTGCCAGCAGCGTAGATCTAGCGGGAGGGGTTGAGCAGTTCTTC
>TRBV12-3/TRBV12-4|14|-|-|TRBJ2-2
CASSLRQDTGELFF
TGTGCCAGCAGTTTACGTCAGGACACCGGGGAGCTGTTTTTT
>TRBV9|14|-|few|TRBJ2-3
CASTRRGGTDTQYF
TGTGCCAGCACCAGAAGGGGAGGTACAGATACGCAGTATTTT
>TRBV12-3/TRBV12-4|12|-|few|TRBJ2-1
CASSFTNNEQFF
TGTGCCAGCAGTTTCACCAACAATGAGCAGTTCTTC
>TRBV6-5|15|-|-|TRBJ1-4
CASSYAAGVNEKLFF
TGTGCCAGCAGTTACGCGGCAGGGGTTAATGAAAAACTGTTTTTT
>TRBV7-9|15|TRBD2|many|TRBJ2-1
CASSQSGGVRTDQFF
TGTGCCAGCAGCCAAAGTGGGGGGGTTCGTACAGACCAGTTCTTC
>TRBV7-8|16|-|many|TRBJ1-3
CASSLAGGHSGNTIYF
TGTGCCAGCAGCTTAGCCGGGGGGCACTCTGGAAACACCATATATTTT
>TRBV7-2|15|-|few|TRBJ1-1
CASSLPAPKNTEAFF
TGTGCCAGCAGCTTACCCGCACCCAAAAACACTGAAGCTTTCTTT